These 2 T cell receptor beta chains came from one sample sequenced in a study of a mutant IDH1 vaccine in newly diagnosed glioma (dated by TCRdb to the early 2020s). This sample's time point label indicates: baseline, week 1 (first vaccination visit). The label giving this sample's treatment or condition can be read as: pre-vaccination baseline after standard-of-care therapy. Library creation used the immunoSEQ multiplex PCR assay. Held by TCRdb, this immuneACCESS table contains in-frame sequences only and omits some clones. Under half of the omission traces to an unresolved V gene where checked; the cause of the rest is unknown. A total of around 37,000 clones appear in this sample, approximately 92% of them only once. The ten biggest clones cover over 15% of the sample. This material consisted of PBMCs, taken from a glioma patient treated with radiotherapy, temozolomide or both. These receptor sequences come from a young man with glioma.

The chain links TRBV5-6 to TRBJ1-1; D is uncertain. The CDR3 loop spans 12 amino acids. V lost 1 base, J lost 1 base, and 2 bases lay in between. Germline V CDR1 and CDR2: SGHDT, YYEEEE. This CDR3 reads CASSLRNTEAFF. As DNA, the CDR3 is TGTGCCAGCAGCTTGAGGAACACTGAAGCTTTCTTT.

The chain uses TRBV30 and TRBJ2-7, with D uncertain. This CDR3 comprises 15 residues. V gave up 5 bases and J gave up 0 bases, with 17 bases separating them. Looked up from germline, CDR1 is GTSNPN and CDR2 is SVGIG (reference sequence). In DNA form, the CDR3 reads TGTGCCTGGGGTCCCAGGCCTATTTTCTCCTACGAGCAGTACTTC. It yields the protein CAWGPRPIFSYEQYF.